The 19 T cell receptor beta chains below all came from one sample that was sequenced in a study of cytomegalovirus exposure and HLA in healthy donors. Method: immunoSEQ multiplex PCR; TCRdb's copy keeps in-frame clones and lacks some. The repertoire holds 150,000 to 160,000 clones, 85% to 90% seen once, with approximately 2% in the top ten. The sample comprised PBMCs. The receptors come from a human donor in good health.

V gene TRBV6-6 combines with J gene TRBJ1-5, with D possibly matching TRBD1 (5 bases). Germline values: CDR1 MNHNY, CDR2 SVGAGI (reference sequence). The CDR3 has 13 residues. Between the trimmed V and J ends, which lost 5 bases and 2 bases, there was a span of 7 bases. The CDR3 reads CASSPTGNQPQHF. Written as DNA, the CDR3 is TGTGCCAGCAGTCCGACAGGCAATCAGCCCCAGCATTTT.

Only one count was recorded for this clone. The chain joins TRBV5-1 to TRBJ2-1, with D tentatively TRBD2 (5 bases). The CDR3 is 14 residues long. Germline V gene data show CDR1 as SGHRS and CDR2 as YFSETQ. V was pared by 0 bases and J by 5 bases, with 9 bases between. The CDR3 DNA is TGCGCCAGCAGCTTGGAGCTAGCACACAATGAGCAGTTCTTC. It encodes CASSLELAHNEQFF.

V and J are TRBV11-2 and TRBJ2-7; TRBD1 aligns across 9 bases. This CDR3 has 14 amino acids. CDR1 is SGHAT, CDR2 FQNNGV, per germline. V lost 5 bases and J lost 5; bases outside the gene matches: 7. DNA for the CDR3: TGTGCCAGCAGCGCGACCGGGACAGGGCACGAGCAGTACTTC. Amino acid sequence: CASSATGTGHEQYF.

This chain uses TRBV6-1 with TRBJ1-2, with D possibly matching TRBD1 (5 bases). The CDR3 loop spans 14 amino acids. V gave up 0 bases and J gave up 4 bases, with 9 bases separating them. Germline V gene data show CDR1 as MNHNS and CDR2 as SASEGT. The CDR3 DNA is TGTGCCAGCAGTGAAGCGGGGACTCCCTATGGCTACACCTTC. Its translation is CASSEAGTPYGYTF.

This clone was detected only once. The V call is TRBV7-8, the J call TRBJ2-1, with TRBD1 as a possible D gene (7 bases). Germline V lookup: CDR1 SGHVS, CDR2 FQNEAQ. The CDR3 consists of 11 residues. V was trimmed by 5 bases and J by 15 bases, leaving 14 bases between them. The CDR3: CASSQGGVPFF. CDR3 bases: TGTGCCAGCAGCCAGGGGGGCGTCCCGTTCTTC.

This chain connects TRBV10-3 to TRBJ2-5; 8 bases are shared with TRBD2. The CDR3 consists of 15 residues. Germline-derived CDR1 and CDR2 are ENHRY and SYGVKD. V shed 7 bases, J shed 5 bases, and the junction held 12 bases outside the gene matches. The CDR3 sequence: CAIKPLTGGPETQYF. DNA for the CDR3: TGTGCCATCAAGCCCCTTACGGGGGGGCCGGAGACCCAGTACTTC.

This chain links TRBV11-2 with TRBJ2-7, with 8 bases matching TRBD1. This CDR3 comprises 17 residues. Germline V gene sequence: CDR1 SGHAT, CDR2 FQNNGV. After removal of 1 base from V and 3 bases from J, the junction contained 11 bases not matched to a gene. CDR3 sequence: CASSLGPPTGAIYEQYF. The CDR3 DNA reads TGTGCCAGCAGCTTAGGTCCCCCGACAGGGGCAATCTACGAGCAGTACTTC.

The V call is TRBV5-1, the J call TRBJ2-2, with no clear D. The germline V gene encodes CDR1 SGHRS and CDR2 YFSETQ. The V end was cut by 1 base, the J end by 4 bases, with 5 bases between. This CDR3 has 13 residues. This chain's CDR3 is CASSLTVTGELFF. CDR3 bases: TGCGCCAGCAGCTTGACAGTCACCGGGGAGCTGTTTTTT. Based on the CDR3 plus reference TRBV5-1 and TRBJ2-2, the full variable domain is KAGVTQTPRYLIKTRGQQVTLSCSPISGHRSVSWYQQTPGQGLQFLFEYFSETQRNKGNFPGRFSGRQFSNSRSEMNVSTLELGDSALYLCASSLTVTGELFFGEGSRLTVL.

This clone turned up a few times. The rearrangement joins TRBV2 to TRBJ1-5, with TRBD1 matching 7 bases. Looked up from germline, CDR1 is SNHLY and CDR2 is FYNNEI. This CDR3 comprises 15 residues. V gave up 4 bases and J gave up 3 bases; unmatched junction bases: 6. The DNA for the CDR3 is TGTGCCAGCAGTGGACAGGGACGGTACAATCAGCCCCAGCATTTT. It translates to CASSGQGRYNQPQHF.

The gene calls are TRBV5-1 and TRBJ2-3; 8 bases map to TRBD1. Germline assignment: CDR1 SGHRS and CDR2 YFSETQ. The CDR3 is 16 residues long. The V segment lost 0 bases and the J segment 1 base; nucleotides outside the gene matches: 4. CDR3: CASSLGGTGGTDTQYF. The CDR3, as DNA: TGCGCCAGCAGCTTGGGGGGGACAGGCGGCACAGATACGCAGTATTTT.

The chain couples TRBV2 to TRBJ2-1, with 11 positions matching TRBD2. Germline V gene data show CDR1 as SNHLY and CDR2 as FYNNEI. Trimming removed 6 bases from V and 4 bases from J; junction bases left unmatched: 11. This CDR3 spans 17 amino acids. The CDR3 spells CASRQGTSGAGYNEQFF. The DNA for the CDR3 is TGTGCCAGCAGACAAGGGACTAGCGGAGCGGGTTACAATGAGCAGTTCTTC.

The rearrangement uses TRBV4-1 and TRBJ1-5, with D tentatively TRBD1 (6 bases). The CDR3 is 18 amino acids. V was clipped by 0 bases and J by 2 bases, with 17 bases between them. Germline CDR1 is MGHRA and CDR2 is YSYEKL. CDR3 bases: TGCGCCAGCAGCCAAGAGCGGACAGTGGGGGTCGGCAATCAGCCCCAGCATTTT. This gives the protein CASSQERTVGVGNQPQHF.

The CDR3 DNA is TGTGCCAGCAGCCCCGGGACAGGGTACGAGCAGTACTTC. Its protein product is CASSPGTGYEQYF. J is TRBJ2-7 and V is TRBV11-2, with 9 bases that match TRBD1. This CDR3 has 13 residues. V was clipped by 5 bases and J by 4 bases; unmatched bases: 3. CDR1 and CDR2 (germline): SGHAT, FQNNGV.

The J gene is TRBJ2-3, the V gene TRBV15; the match to TRBD2 covers 9 bases. In germline, CDR1 is LNHNV, CDR2 YYDKDF (reference sequence). The CDR3 totals 18 residues. Unmatched junction bases numbered 10, after V lost 0 bases and J lost 3 bases. The CDR3: CATSRDKYTSGSTDTQYF. The DNA of the CDR3 is TGTGCCACCAGCAGAGATAAGTACACTAGCGGGTCGACAGATACGCAGTATTTT.

The J gene is TRBJ1-3, the V gene TRBV9; no firm D call. V was shortened by 3 bases and J by 0 bases, with 10 bases between the two germline ends. The CDR3 totals 15 residues. CDR1 is SGDLS, CDR2 YYNGEE, per germline. This CDR3 reads CASSGGGNSGNTIYF. The CDR3 region has the DNA TGTGCCAGCAGCGGGGGAGGGAACTCTGGAAACACCATATATTTT. The full variable domain, completed using reference TRBV9 and TRBJ1-3, is DSGVTQTPKHLITATGQRVTLRCSPRSGDLSVYWYQQSLDQGLQFLIQYYNGEERAKGNILERFSAQQFPDLHSELNLSSLELGDSALYFCASSGGGNSGNTIYFGEGSWLTVV.

V gene TRBV5-8 combines with J gene TRBJ1-3; perhaps TRBD1 as D (6 bases). The CDR3 is 16 residues long. Germline V gene data show CDR1 as SGHTS and CDR2 as YDEGEE. The ends were cut back, 3 bases at V and 1 base at J, with 14 bases in the middle. The chain's CDR3 is CASSSLTGFSGNTIYF. The CDR3 nucleotides are TGTGCCAGCAGCTCACTAACAGGGTTTTCTGGAAACACCATATATTTT.

The J gene is TRBJ2-1, the V gene TRBV9; possibly TRBD2 for D (6 bases). The length of the CDR3 is 16 residues. V gave up 1 base and J gave up 2 bases, with 13 bases separating them. Germline CDR1 and CDR2: SGDLS and YYNGEE. CDR3 in amino acids: CASSVRVGGTYNEQFF. CDR3 sequence (DNA): TGTGCCAGCAGCGTAAGAGTGGGGGGAACCTACAATGAGCAGTTCTTC.

The chain carries TRBV5-8 and TRBJ2-5, with D uncertain. Deletions cut 6 bases from V and 7 bases from J, with 13 bases between. Germline CDR1 is SGHTS and CDR2 is YDEGEE. This CDR3 region has 12 residues. The CDR3 sequence: CASNNLEGTQYF. CDR3 sequence (DNA): TGTGCCAGCAACAACCTAGAAGGGACCCAGTACTTC.

The CDR3: CASSLPGQGIYEQYF. The CDR3 nucleotides are TGTGCCAGCAGTCTACCGGGACAGGGAATATACGAGCAGTACTTC. This chain connects TRBV6-6 to TRBJ2-7; 9 positions match TRBD1. The CDR3 has 15 residues. V lost 5 bases, J lost 4 bases, and 9 bases stayed unmatched. Germline V lookup: CDR1 MNHNY, CDR2 SVGAGI (reference sequence).